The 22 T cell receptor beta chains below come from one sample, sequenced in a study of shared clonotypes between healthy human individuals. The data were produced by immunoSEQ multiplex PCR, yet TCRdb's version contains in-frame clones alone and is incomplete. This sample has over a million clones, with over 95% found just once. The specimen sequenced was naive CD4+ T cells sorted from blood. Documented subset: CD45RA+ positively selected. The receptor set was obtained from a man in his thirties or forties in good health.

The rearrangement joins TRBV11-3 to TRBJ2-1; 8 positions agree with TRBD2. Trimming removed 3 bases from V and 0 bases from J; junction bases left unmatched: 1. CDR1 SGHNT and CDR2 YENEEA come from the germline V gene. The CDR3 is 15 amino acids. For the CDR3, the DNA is TGTGCCAGCAGCTTTAGCGGGAACTCCTACAATGAGCAGTTCTTC. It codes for CASSFSGNSYNEQFF.

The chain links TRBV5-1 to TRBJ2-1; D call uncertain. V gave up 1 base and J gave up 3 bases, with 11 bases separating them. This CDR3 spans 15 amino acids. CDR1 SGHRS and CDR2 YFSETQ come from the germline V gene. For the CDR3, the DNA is TGCGCCAGCAGCTTGTCAGGCCTGGTCTACAATGAGCAGTTCTTC. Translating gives CASSLSGLVYNEQFF.

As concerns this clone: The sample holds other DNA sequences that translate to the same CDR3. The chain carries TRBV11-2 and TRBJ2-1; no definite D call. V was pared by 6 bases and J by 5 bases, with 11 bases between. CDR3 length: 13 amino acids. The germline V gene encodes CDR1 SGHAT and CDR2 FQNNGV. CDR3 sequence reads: CASSLDRNNEQFF. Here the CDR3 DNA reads TGTGCCAGCAGTCTGGACCGAAACAATGAGCAGTTCTTC.

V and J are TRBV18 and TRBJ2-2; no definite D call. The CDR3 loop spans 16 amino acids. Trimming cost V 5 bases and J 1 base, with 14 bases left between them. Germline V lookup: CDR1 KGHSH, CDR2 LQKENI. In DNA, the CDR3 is TGTGCCAGCTCAGACGAATCTAAACTGAACACCGGGGAGCTGTTTTTT. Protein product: CASSDESKLNTGELFF.

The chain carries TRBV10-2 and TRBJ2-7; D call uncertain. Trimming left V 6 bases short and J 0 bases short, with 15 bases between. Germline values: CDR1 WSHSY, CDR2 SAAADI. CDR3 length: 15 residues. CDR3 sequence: CASSQTESLSYEQYF. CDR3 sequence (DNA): TGCGCCAGCAGCCAAACGGAATCCCTCTCCTACGAGCAGTACTTC.

The CDR3 region is CASSPQGHNAEAFF. The DNA for the CDR3 is TGTGCCAGCAGCCCTCAAGGCCATAACGCTGAAGCTTTCTTT. The chain has TRBV9 and TRBJ1-1; no definite D call. This CDR3 comprises 14 residues. The germline V and J ends were trimmed by 4 bases and 6 bases, with 16 bases remaining between them. CDR1 and CDR2 from the germline V gene are SGDLS and YYNGEE.

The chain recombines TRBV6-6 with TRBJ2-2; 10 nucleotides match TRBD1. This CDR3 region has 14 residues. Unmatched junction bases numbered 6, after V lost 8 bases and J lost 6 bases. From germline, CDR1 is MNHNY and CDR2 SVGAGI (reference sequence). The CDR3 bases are TGTGCCAGCGGGGACAGGGGATTATCCGGGGAGCTGTTTTTT. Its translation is CASGDRGLSGELFF.

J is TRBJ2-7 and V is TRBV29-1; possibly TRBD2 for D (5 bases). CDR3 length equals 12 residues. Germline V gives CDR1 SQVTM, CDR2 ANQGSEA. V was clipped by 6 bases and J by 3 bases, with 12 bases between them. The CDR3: CSVVADFYEQYF. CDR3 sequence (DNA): TGCAGCGTAGTTGCGGACTTCTACGAGCAGTACTTC.

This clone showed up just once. CDR3 in DNA: TGTGCCTGGAGTCGCAAGACAGTTTTGAGCTCCTACGAGCAGTACTTC. Protein sequence: CAWSRKTVLSSYEQYF. This rearrangement joins TRBV30 to TRBJ2-7; D is perhaps TRBD1 (5 bases). V was clipped by 2 bases and J by 0 bases, with 17 bases between them. The CDR3 loop spans 16 amino acids. Germline lookup yields CDR1 GTSNPN and CDR2 SVGIG (reference sequence).

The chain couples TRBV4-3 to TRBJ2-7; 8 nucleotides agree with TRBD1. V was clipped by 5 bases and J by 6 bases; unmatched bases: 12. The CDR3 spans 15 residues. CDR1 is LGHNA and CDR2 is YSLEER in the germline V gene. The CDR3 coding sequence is TGCGCCAGCAGCGTCCTGTTACAGGGGGTCTCCGAGCAGTACTTC. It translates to CASSVLLQGVSEQYF.

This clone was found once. The CDR3 region has the DNA TGCAGTGCTAGAGATATGGAGACCCAGTACTTC. Protein sequence: CSARDMETQYF. The chain carries TRBV20-1 and TRBJ2-5; no clear D gene. Trimming took off 0 bases at V and 5 bases at J, with 4 bases between the two ends. The germline CDR1 and CDR2 sequences are DFQATT and SNEGSKA (reference sequence). The CDR3 is 11 amino acids.

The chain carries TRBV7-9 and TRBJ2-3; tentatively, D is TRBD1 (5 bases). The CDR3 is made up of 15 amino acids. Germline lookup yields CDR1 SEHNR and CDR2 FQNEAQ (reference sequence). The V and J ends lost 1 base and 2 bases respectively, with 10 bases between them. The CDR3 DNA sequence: TGTGCCAGCAGCTTAGGACAGTCGTACACAGATACGCAGTATTTT. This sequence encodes CASSLGQSYTDTQYF.

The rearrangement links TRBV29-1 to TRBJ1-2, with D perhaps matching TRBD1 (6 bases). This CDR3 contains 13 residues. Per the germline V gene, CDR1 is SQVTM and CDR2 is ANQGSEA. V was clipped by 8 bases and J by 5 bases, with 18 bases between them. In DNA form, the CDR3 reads TGCAGCCTGCTTGGGGGCGCTGAATATGGCTACACCTTC. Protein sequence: CSLLGGAEYGYTF.

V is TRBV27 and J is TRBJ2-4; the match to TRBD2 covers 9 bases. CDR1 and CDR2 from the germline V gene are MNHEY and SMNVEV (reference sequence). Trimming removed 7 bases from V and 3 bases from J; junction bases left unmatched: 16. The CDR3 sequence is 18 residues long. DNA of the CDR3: TGTGCCAGCATCCTACCCGAACGGACTAGCGTGGGCAAAAACATTCAGTACTTC. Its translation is CASILPERTSVGKNIQYF.

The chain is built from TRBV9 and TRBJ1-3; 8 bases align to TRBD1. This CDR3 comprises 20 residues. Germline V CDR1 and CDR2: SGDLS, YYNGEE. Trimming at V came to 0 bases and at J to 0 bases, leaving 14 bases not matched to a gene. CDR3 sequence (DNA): TGTGCCAGCAGCGTAGCCACGTTGGGACAGGCTCGACCCTCTGGAAACACCATATATTTT. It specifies CASSVATLGQARPSGNTIYF.

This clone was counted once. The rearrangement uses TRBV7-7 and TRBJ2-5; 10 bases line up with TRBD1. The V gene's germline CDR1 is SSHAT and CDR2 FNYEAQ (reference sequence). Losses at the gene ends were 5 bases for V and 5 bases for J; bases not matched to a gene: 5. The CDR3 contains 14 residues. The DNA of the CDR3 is TGTGCCAGCAGCCAAGACAGGGGGCAGGAGACCCAGTACTTC. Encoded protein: CASSQDRGQETQYF.

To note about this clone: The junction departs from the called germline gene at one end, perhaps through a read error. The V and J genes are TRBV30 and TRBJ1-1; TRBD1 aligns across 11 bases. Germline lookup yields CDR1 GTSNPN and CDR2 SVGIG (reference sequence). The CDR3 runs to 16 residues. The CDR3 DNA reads TGCACCCTGGAAACTGGGGACAGGGGGGTTTCGACTGAAGCTTTCTTT. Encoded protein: CTLETGDRGVSTEAFF. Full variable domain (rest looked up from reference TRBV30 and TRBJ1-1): SQTIHQWPATLVQPVGSPLSLECTVEGTSNPNLYWYRQAAGRGLQLLFYSVGIGQISSEVPQNLSASRPQDRQFILSSKKLLLSDSGFYLCTLETGDRGVSTEAFFGQGTRLTVV.

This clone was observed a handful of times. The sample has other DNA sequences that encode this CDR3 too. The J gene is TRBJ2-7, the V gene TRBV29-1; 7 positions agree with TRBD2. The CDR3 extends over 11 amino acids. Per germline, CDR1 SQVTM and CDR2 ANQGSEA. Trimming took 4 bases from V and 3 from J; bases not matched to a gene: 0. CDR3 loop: CSVGTSYEQYF. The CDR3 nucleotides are TGCAGCGTTGGGACTAGCTACGAGCAGTACTTC.

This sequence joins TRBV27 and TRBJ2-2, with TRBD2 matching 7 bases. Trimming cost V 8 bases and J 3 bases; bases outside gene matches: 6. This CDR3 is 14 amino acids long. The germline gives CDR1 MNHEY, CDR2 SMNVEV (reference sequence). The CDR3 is CASWGGIDTGELFF. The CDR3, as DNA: TGTGCCAGCTGGGGAGGGATCGACACCGGGGAGCTGTTTTTT.

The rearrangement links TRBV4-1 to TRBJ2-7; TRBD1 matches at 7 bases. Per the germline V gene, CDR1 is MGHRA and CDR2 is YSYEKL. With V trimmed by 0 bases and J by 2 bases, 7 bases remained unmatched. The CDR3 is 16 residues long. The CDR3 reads CASSQDPGQTAYEQYF. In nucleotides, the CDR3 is TGCGCCAGCAGCCAAGACCCGGGACAGACAGCCTACGAGCAGTACTTC.

The chain's CDR3 is CSVGDVTEAFF. As DNA, the CDR3 is TGCAGCGTCGGGGACGTCACTGAAGCTTTCTTT. The chain carries TRBV29-1 and TRBJ1-1; a weak D match, TRBD1 (5 bases). This CDR3 is built from 11 residues. From germline, CDR1 is SQVTM and CDR2 ANQGSEA. The V and J ends lost 6 bases and 4 bases respectively, with 9 bases between them.

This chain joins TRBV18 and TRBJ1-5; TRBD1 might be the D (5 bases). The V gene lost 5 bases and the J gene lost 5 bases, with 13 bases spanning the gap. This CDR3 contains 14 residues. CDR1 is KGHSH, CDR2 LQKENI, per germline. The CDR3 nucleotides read TGTGCCAGCTCAGCCGGGACGAGCGATCAGCCCCAGCATTTT. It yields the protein CASSAGTSDQPQHF.